This TCR beta chain derives from a study of T cells after yellow fever vaccination. General observations from the study: Highly abundant clonotypes carried over from the bulk population could end up in FACS-sorted repertoires as contaminants. Overall, a small share of clonotypes was seen in both CD4 and CD8 compartments.

The CDR3 runs 16 residues. Germline V CDR1 and CDR2: MNHEY, SVGEGT. Trimming pared 5 bases from V and 9 bases from J, leaving 23 bases between. Via MiXCR, TCRdb re-called the 5' RACE reads, giving one row per CDR3 protein. The profile shows approximately 250,000 distinct CDR3 sequences, approximately 3.8% of them singletons. Concerning this clonotype itself: Its specificity is unknown.

The sample here was PBMCs, taken 15 days after the yellow fever booster vaccination. The receptor comes from a man aged 18 to 35 who received the YFV17D yellow fever vaccine. V gene TRBV6-2 or TRBV6-3 combines with J gene TRBJ2-1; D is unresolved. The CDR3 region is CASSPRAEPVRSEQFF. Written as DNA, the CDR3 is TGTGCCAGCAGTCCTAGGGCAGAGCCGGTGAGGAGTGAGCAGTTCTTC.